The T cell receptor beta chain under discussion was sequenced for a study of blood T cell repertoires in COVID-19. The sample holds one count of this clone. V dropped 3 bases and J dropped 1; count of bases not matched to a gene: 3. The germline CDR1 and CDR2 sequences are KGHSH and LQKENI. This CDR3 spans 15 amino acids. The method was immunoSEQ multiplex PCR; TCRdb's version includes in-frame clones alone and lacks a portion of them. The data hold about 300,000 clones, with about 90% observed a single time. This chain uses TRBV18 with TRBJ1-1, with TRBD1 matching over 9 bases. The clonotype was recovered from a woman under 40 who had recovered from COVID-19. Sequencing was done on a sample of PBMCs or T cells enriched from blood (not recorded which). DNA for the CDR3: TGTGCCAGCTCACCGAGGACAGGGGCGAACACTGAAGCTTTCTTT. Translation: CASSPRTGANTEAFF.